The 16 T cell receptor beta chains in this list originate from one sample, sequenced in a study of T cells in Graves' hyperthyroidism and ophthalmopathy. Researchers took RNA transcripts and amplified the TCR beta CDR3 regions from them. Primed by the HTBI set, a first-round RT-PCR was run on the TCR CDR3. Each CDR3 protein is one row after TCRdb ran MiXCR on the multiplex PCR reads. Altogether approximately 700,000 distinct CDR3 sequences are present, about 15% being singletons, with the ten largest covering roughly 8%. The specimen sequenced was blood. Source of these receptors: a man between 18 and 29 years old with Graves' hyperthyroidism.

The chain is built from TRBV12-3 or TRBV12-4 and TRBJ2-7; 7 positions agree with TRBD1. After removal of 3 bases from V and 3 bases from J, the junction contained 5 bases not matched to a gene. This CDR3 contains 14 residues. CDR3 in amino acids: CASSLTGPRYEQYF. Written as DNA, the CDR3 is TGTGCCAGCAGTTTGACAGGGCCCCGCTACGAGCAGTACTTC.

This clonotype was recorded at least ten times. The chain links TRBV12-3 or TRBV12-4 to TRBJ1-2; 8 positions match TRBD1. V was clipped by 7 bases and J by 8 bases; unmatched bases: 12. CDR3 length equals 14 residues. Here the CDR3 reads CASNSRTGYFGYTF. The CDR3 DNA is TGTGCCAGCAATTCCCGGACAGGGTACTTCGGCTACACCTTC.

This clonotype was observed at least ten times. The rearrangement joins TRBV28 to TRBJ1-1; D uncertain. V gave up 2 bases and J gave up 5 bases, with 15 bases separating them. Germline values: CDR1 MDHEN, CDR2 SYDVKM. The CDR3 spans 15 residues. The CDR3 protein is CASSLRVGVRTEAFF. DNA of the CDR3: TGTGCCAGCAGTTTACGGGTGGGTGTGCGGACTGAAGCTTTCTTT.

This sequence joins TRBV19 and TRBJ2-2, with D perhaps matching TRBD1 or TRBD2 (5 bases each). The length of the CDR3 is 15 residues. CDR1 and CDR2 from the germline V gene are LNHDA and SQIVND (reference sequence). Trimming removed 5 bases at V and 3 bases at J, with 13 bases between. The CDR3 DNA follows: TGTGCCAGTAGTTTGGGAGTGGGGGACACCGGGGAGCTGTTTTTT. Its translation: CASSLGVGDTGELFF.

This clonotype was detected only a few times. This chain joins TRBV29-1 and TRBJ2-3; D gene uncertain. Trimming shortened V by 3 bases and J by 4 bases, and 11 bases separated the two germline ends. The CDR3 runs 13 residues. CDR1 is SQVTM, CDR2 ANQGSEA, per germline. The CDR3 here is CSVDPYTADTQYF. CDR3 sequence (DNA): TGCAGCGTTGACCCATACACGGCAGATACGCAGTATTTT.

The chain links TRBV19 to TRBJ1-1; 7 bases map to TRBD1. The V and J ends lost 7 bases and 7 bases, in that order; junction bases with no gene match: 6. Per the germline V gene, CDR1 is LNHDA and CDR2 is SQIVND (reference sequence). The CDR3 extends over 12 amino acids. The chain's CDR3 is CASKQGEYEAFF. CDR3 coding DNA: TGTGCCAGTAAGCAGGGGGAATATGAAGCTTTCTTT.

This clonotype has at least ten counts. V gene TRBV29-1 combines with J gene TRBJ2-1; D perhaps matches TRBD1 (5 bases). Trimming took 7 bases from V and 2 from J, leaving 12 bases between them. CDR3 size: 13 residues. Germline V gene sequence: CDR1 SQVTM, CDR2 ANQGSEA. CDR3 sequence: CSAPGIAYNEQFF. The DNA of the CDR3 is TGCAGCGCGCCAGGGATCGCCTACAATGAGCAGTTCTTC.

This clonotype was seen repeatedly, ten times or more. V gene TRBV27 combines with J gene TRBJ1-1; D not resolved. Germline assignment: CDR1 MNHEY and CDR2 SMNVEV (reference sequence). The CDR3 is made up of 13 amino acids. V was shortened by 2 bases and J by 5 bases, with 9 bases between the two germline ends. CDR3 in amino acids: CASSLQLSTEAFF. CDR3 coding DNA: TGTGCCAGCAGTTTACAGTTGAGTACTGAAGCTTTCTTT.

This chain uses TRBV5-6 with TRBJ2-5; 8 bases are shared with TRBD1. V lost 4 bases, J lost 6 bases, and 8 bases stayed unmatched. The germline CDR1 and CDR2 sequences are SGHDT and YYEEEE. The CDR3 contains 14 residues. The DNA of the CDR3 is TGTGCCAGCAGCCCAGGACAGGGTCTAAAGACCCAGTACTTC. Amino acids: CASSPGQGLKTQYF.

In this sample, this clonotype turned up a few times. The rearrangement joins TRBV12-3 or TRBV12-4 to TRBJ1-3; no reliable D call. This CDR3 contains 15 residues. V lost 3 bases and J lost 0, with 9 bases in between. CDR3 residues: CASSFGRSSGNTIYF. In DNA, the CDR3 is TGTGCCAGCAGTTTCGGCAGGAGCTCTGGAAACACCATATATTTT.

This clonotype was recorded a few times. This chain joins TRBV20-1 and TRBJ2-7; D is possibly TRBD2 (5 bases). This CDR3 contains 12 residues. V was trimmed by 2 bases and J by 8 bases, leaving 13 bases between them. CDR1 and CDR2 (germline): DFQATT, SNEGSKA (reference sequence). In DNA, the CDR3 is TGCAGTGCTAGAACTAGTGAGGTACAGCAGTACTTC. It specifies CSARTSEVQQYF.

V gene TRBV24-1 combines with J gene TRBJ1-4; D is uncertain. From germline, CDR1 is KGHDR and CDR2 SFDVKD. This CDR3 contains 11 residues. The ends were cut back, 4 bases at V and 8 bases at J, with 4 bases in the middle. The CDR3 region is CATSEGEKLFF. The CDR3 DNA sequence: TGTGCCACCAGTGAGGGGGAAAAACTGTTTTTT.

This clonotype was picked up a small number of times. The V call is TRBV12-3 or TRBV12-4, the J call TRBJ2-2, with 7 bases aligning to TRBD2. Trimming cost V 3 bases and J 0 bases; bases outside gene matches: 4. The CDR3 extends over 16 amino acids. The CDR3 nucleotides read TGTGCCAGCAGTTTTCGGGGGACTACGAACACCGGGGAGCTGTTTTTT. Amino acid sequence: CASSFRGTTNTGELFF.

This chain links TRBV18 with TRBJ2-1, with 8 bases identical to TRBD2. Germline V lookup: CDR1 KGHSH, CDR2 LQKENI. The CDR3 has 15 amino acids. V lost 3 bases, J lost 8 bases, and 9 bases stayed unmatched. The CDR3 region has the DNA TGTGCCAGCTCACCGACCGGGACTAGTAACCATGAGCAGTTCTTC. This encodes CASSPTGTSNHEQFF.

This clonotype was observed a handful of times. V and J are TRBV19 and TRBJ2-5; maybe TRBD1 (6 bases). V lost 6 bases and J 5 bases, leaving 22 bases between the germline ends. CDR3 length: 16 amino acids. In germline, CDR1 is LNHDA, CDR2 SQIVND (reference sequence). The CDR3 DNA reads TGTGCCAGTAGCCAAACCGCCACAGGGCTGGAGGAGACCCAGTACTTC. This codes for CASSQTATGLEETQYF.

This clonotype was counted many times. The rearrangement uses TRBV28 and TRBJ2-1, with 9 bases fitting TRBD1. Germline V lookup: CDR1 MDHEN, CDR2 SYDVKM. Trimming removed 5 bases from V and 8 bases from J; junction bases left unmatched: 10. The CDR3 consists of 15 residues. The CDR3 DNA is TGTGCCAGCAGTGATAACCGGGACAGGGTCTATGAGCAGTTCTTC. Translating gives CASSDNRDRVYEQFF.